The rows below give T cell receptor beta chains drawn from one sample of a study of blood T cell repertoires in COVID-19. Generated by immunoSEQ multiplex PCR, the TCRdb table keeps only in-frame clones and is missing some. This repertoire shows more than 140,000 clones, 80% to 90% found once; its top ten account for more than 1.5%. Sequencing input: peripheral blood. These receptors all come from a woman in her sixties or seventies with acute or convalescent COVID-19. CDR3s include the opening cysteine and the closing phenylalanine or tryptophan. D genes are given only for firm matches. Size is omitted from some rows. Given values are once, few, many or a class for expanded clones.

d_gene,j_gene,abundance,v_gene,CDR3nt,CDR3aa
.,TRBJ1-1,once,TRBV2,TGTGCCAGCGATCCGGGACACAAGAACACTGAAGCTTTCTTT,CASDPGHKNTEAFF
TRBD1,TRBJ1-6,.,TRBV6-2/TRBV6-3,TGTGCCAGCAGTGAGGACAGGGGCGAGACTTCACCCCTCCACTTT,CASSEDRGETSPLHF
.,TRBJ1-1,.,TRBV9,TGTGCCAGCAGCGTACAGGGGACGAACACTGAAGCTTTCTTT,CASSVQGTNTEAFF
.,TRBJ2-7,.,TRBV5-1,TGCGCCAGCAGCTCCAGGGGAGGGGGTGGCTACGAGCAGTACTTC,CASSSRGGGGYEQYF
.,TRBJ1-2,once,TRBV30,TGTGCCTGCAGCTGGTCCGGGAGGTATGGCTACACCTTC,CACSWSGRYGYTF
TRBD1,TRBJ2-5,.,TRBV5-1,TGCGCCAGCACCTGGCTTGACAGGGGGAGGGAGACCCAGTACTTC,CASTWLDRGRETQYF
.,TRBJ1-3,.,TRBV6-1,TGTGCCAGCAGTGAATTTAGAGGGGGAGAAAGAAACACCATATATTTT,CASSEFRGGERNTIYF
.,TRBJ2-7,.,TRBV30,TGTGCCTGGAGTCAGGGCTCCTACGAGCAGTACTTC,CAWSQGSYEQYF
.,TRBJ1-3,.,TRBV27,TGTGCCAGCAGTTTAGGGAGTAGGGCGCAGATATATTTT,CASSLGSRAQIYF
.,TRBJ1-1,.,TRBV25-1,TGTGCCAGCAGTGACAGGTACAGGACGAACACTGAAGCTTTCTTT,CASSDRYRTNTEAFF
.,TRBJ1-2,.,TRBV29-1,TGCAGCGTTGCGGGTATGGATGACTATGGCTACACCTTC,CSVAGMDDYGYTF
.,TRBJ1-2,.,TRBV6-2/TRBV6-3,TGTGCCAGCAGTTACGGAGGGCGCGGCTACACCTTC,CASSYGGRGYTF
TRBD1,TRBJ2-5,.,TRBV6-6,TGTGCCAGCAGTTACCCACCCGGGACAGGGGAAGAGACCCAGTACTTC,CASSYPPGTGEETQYF
TRBD1,TRBJ1-2,.,TRBV6-2/TRBV6-3,TGTGCCAGCAGTTACTCGACAGGGGGCTATGGCTACACCTTC,CASSYSTGGYGYTF
TRBD1,TRBJ1-6,.,TRBV5-1,TGCGCCAGCAGCGTCGGGACAGGGGGGAAGAATTCACCCCTCCACTTT,CASSVGTGGKNSPLHF
.,TRBJ1-6,.,TRBV18,TGTGCCAGCTCAACCGGGGACACGAATTCACCCCTCCACTTT,CASSTGDTNSPLHF
TRBD1,TRBJ1-2,.,TRBV6-1,TGTGCCAGCAGTGACCGGGACAGGGCTAACTATGGCTACACCTTC,CASSDRDRANYGYTF
TRBD2,TRBJ2-2,.,TRBV5-1,TGCGCCAGCAGCCCCCGGACTAGCGGGGGGTTTATAAACACCGGGGAGCTGTTTTTT,CASSPRTSGGFINTGELFF
.,TRBJ2-7,.,TRBV27,TGTGCCAGCAGCCCAACAGGAGATCTCTACGAGCAGTACTTC,CASSPTGDLYEQYF
.,TRBJ1-1,few,TRBV7-9,TGTGCCAGCAGTCCTCGGGATGTCGGTTCGCTAGACACTGAAGCTTTCTTT,CASSPRDVGSLDTEAFF
TRBD1,TRBJ1-5,.,TRBV6-2/TRBV6-3,TGTGCCAGCAGTTACGACAGGGAGGAGCCCCAGCATTTT,CASSYDREEPQHF
.,TRBJ2-7,.,TRBV30,TGTGCCTGGAGTGTAGTCCGAGGATTATCCTACGAGCAGTACTTC,CAWSVVRGLSYEQYF
TRBD1,TRBJ2-7,once,TRBV28,TGTGCCAGCAGCACCGGGACAGGGAAAAATCCGCAGTACTTC,CASSTGTGKNPQYF
.,TRBJ1-4,.,TRBV13,TGTGCCAGCAGCTTATCCGCCTCCCGGTGGACTAATGAAAAACTGTTTTTT,CASSLSASRWTNEKLFF
.,TRBJ2-3,.,TRBV7-3,TGTGCCAGCAGCTTAAGGTGGTGGCTCCCCCCCACAGATACGCAGTATTTT,CASSLRWWLPPTDTQYF
.,TRBJ1-5,.,TRBV4-1,TGCGCCAGCAGCCAGCTGGACAGATATCAGCCCCAGCATTTT,CASSQLDRYQPQHF
TRBD1,TRBJ2-3,.,TRBV11-2,TGTGCCAGCAGCTTAGATGGTGGGACAGGGGGCACAGATACGCAGTATTTT,CASSLDGGTGGTDTQYF
TRBD1,TRBJ2-2,.,TRBV30,TGTGCCTGGAGCGCCGGGACAGGGGGTAGCGGGGAGCTGTTTTTT,CAWSAGTGGSGELFF
TRBD2,TRBJ2-7,.,TRBV27,TGTGCCAGCAGTTGGTTTAGCGGGGGGAACTACGAGCAGTACTTC,CASSWFSGGNYEQYF
.,TRBJ2-7,.,TRBV18,TGTGCCAGCTCATCGATACAGGTATACGAGCAGTACTTC,CASSSIQVYEQYF
TRBD1,TRBJ2-3,.,TRBV19,TGTGCCAGCCGGGACAGGGGGTCTAGCACAGATACGCAGTATTTT,CASRDRGSSTDTQYF
TRBD1,TRBJ2-3,.,TRBV9,TGTGCCAGCAGCCCGGCAGGGGGTCTGGCAGATACGCAGTATTTT,CASSPAGGLADTQYF
.,TRBJ2-7,.,TRBV11-3,TGTGCCAGCAGCCCTGGGGGCGCCCAGGCCGAGCAGTACTTC,CASSPGGAQAEQYF
.,TRBJ2-2,.,TRBV5-6,TGTGCCAGCAGCTCAGGGAACACCGGGGAGCTGTTTTTT,CASSSGNTGELFF
TRBD1,TRBJ2-7,.,TRBV30,TGTGCCTGGATGCGGACAGGAGGATCCTACGAGCAGTACTTC,CAWMRTGGSYEQYF
.,TRBJ1-3,.,TRBV7-2,TGTGCCAGCAGCGCCAAGGCGGGGGGAAGATCTGGAAACACCATATATTTT,CASSAKAGGRSGNTIYF
TRBD1,TRBJ2-7,.,TRBV7-8,TGTGCCAGCAGCTTCCACGGACAGGGGGTCGAGCAGTACTTC,CASSFHGQGVEQYF
TRBD2,TRBJ2-3,.,TRBV3-1/TRBV3-2,TGTGCCAGCAGCCAAGGGTCTAGCGGGGGGGTGGAACGGGAAGATACGCAGTATTTT,CASSQGSSGGVEREDTQYF
.,TRBJ2-1,.,TRBV5-1,TGCGCCAGCAGTACGACAGGACCCTTAAATGAGCAGTTCTTC,CASSTTGPLNEQFF
TRBD1,TRBJ1-2,.,TRBV6-2/TRBV6-3,TGTGCCAGCAGTTACGCCTCCGGGACAGGGAATGCTGGCTACACCTTC,CASSYASGTGNAGYTF
.,TRBJ1-5,.,TRBV6-2/TRBV6-3,TGTGCCAGCAGCCCACCCGGGGGTCTCAATCAGCCCCAGCATTTT,CASSPPGGLNQPQHF
.,TRBJ1-2,.,TRBV28,TGTGCCAGCAGTTTAGGGACTGGTGGCTACACCTTC,CASSLGTGGYTF
TRBD1,TRBJ1-3,.,TRBV5-1,TGCGCCAGCAGCCCTCAGGGACAGGGATTCAGAAACACCATATATTTT,CASSPQGQGFRNTIYF
.,TRBJ1-4,once,TRBV19,TGTGCCAGTAGTATATCGGGGACAAGGGAAAAACTGTTTTTT,CASSISGTREKLFF
TRBD1,TRBJ2-7,.,TRBV29-1,TGCAGCGTTGAGGGGGGACAGGGGATCTACGAGCAGTACTTC,CSVEGGQGIYEQYF